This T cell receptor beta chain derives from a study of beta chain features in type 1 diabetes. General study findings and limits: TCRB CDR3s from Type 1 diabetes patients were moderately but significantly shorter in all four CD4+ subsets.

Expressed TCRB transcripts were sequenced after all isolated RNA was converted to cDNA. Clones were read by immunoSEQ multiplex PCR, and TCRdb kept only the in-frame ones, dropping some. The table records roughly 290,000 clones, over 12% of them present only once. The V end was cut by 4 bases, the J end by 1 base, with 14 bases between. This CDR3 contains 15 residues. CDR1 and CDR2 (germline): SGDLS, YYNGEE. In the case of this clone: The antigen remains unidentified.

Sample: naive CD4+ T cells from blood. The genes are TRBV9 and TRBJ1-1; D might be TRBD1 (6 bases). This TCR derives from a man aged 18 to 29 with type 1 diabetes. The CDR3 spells CASSSLGGANTEAFF. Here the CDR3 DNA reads TGTGCCAGCAGCTCTTTGGGGGGGGCGAACACTGAAGCTTTCTTT.